This TCR beta chain was sequenced in a study of cytomegalovirus exposure and HLA in healthy donors. With 60 Vbeta and 13 Jbeta primers, the PCR was carried out. The data were produced by immunoSEQ multiplex PCR, yet TCRdb's version contains in-frame clones alone and is incomplete. The repertoire has 150,000 to 180,000 clones, roughly 80% of them found once; the top ten carry over 1.1%. Findings and caveats of the study: Analyzed later, association rates of TCRs varied across HLA loci, with DRB1 most and HLA-C fewest.

V was trimmed by 0 bases and J by 2 bases, leaving 11 bases between them. This CDR3 has 16 residues. The germline V gene encodes CDR1 MNHNS and CDR2 SASEGT. As concerns this clone: Its antigen is undetermined.

Specimen: PBMCs. This sequence was found in a man in his late teens or twenties in good health and CMV-seronegative. The chain has TRBV6-1 and TRBJ1-5, with D perhaps matching TRBD1 (5 bases). The CDR3 reads CASSEAGGVRNQPQHF. In DNA form, the CDR3 reads TGTGCCAGCAGTGAAGCGGGGGGAGTGCGCAATCAGCCCCAGCATTTT.